The clone carrying this TCR beta chain showed up many times. Its antigen is still unknown. These data belong to a study of T cell repertoires in cytomegalovirus infection. Background on the study: Recently identified HLA-C-restricted CMV epitopes and well-studied HLA-B-restricted CMV epitopes were used by the study. Indications came from public TCR beta signatures; they pointed to CMV infection and to a matching HLA type. Regarding the study as a whole: Public TCR beta family frequency separated CMV-and-HLA carriers, including in an independent cohort. The response measured ex vivo was dominated by TCR beta clonotypes (HLA-C-restricted and CMV-specific).

J lost 3 bases, V lost 3 bases, and 3 bases had no gene match. The CDR3 runs to 15 residues. Germline values: CDR1 MDHEN, CDR2 SYDVKM. MiXCR, applied by TCRdb to the reads, yields one record per CDR3 protein. The repertoire includes 300,000 or so distinct CDR3 sequences, roughly 25% of them detected once, and about 14% sits in the top ten. The chain has TRBV28 and TRBJ1-2, with 11 bases fitting TRBD1. Specimen: cultured PBMCs, collected from culture after CMV antigen stimulation. This TCR derives from a human donor in good health (CMV status not recorded). Some clones in this sample may be carry-over from other donors' samples. The CDR3 nucleotides read TGTGCCAGCAGTTTGCGGGACAGGGGGGACTATGGCTACACCTTC. Amino acids: CASSLRDRGDYGYTF.